The subject of this entry is one TCR beta chain. When the RNA was reverse transcribed, random hexamers were used with an input of roughly 0.45 to 1 ug. Each CDR3 protein is one row after TCRdb ran MiXCR on the immunoSEQ multiplex PCR reads. The repertoire consists of about 250,000 distinct CDR3 sequences, with approximately 92% occurring once and the leading ten covering 0.065% to 0.08%. The data were obtained in a study of CD8 T cells in Susac syndrome. V was pared by 4 bases and J by 0 bases, with 1 base between. Germline CDR1 and CDR2: GTSNPN and SVGIG (reference sequence). The CDR3 contains 11 residues. The patients serving as multiple sclerosis controls were treatment-naive. They had stable or active relapsing-remitting disease and fulfilled revised McDonald criteria.

This TCR derives from a human donor with multiple sclerosis. The rearrangement links TRBV30 to TRBJ2-1; unclear D gene. Sequenced material: CD4+ T cells from PBMCs. The CDR3 here is CAWNSYNEQFF. As DNA, the CDR3 is TGTGCCTGGAACTCCTACAATGAGCAGTTCTTC.